This T cell receptor beta chain is drawn from a study of T cells in Graves' hyperthyroidism and ophthalmopathy. CDR3 length equals 12 residues. In germline, CDR1 is DFQATT, CDR2 SNEGSKA (reference sequence). V lost 3 bases and J 10 bases, leaving 14 bases between the germline ends. This clonotype was counted at least ten times. Amplification targeted TCR beta CDR3 regions from RNA transcripts. HTBI primers were used for first-round RT-PCR of the TCR CDR3. Using its own MiXCR run on the multiplex PCR reads, TCRdb lists one record per CDR3 protein. The sample lists around 250,000 distinct CDR3 sequences; approximately 15% were seen once.

Sequenced sample: blood. The chain couples TRBV20-1 to TRBJ2-3, with D perhaps TRBD1 or TRBD2 (6 bases each). This clonotype was sampled from a middle-aged woman with Graves' hyperthyroidism that later progressed to Graves' ophthalmopathy. CDR3 region: CSARDRGEAQYF. DNA for the CDR3: TGCAGTGCTAGGGACAGAGGGGAGGCGCAGTATTTT.